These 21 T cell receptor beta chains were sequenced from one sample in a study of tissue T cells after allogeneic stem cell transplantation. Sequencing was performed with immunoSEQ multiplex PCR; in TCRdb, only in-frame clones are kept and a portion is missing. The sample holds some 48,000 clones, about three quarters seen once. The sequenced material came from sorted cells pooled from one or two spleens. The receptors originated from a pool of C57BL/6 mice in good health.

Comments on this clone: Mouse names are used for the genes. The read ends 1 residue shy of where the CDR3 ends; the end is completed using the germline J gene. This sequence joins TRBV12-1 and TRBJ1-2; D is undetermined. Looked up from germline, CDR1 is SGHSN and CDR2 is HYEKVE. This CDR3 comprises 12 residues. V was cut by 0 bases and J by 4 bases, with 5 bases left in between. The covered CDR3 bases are TGTGCCAGCTCTCTCGCCCGCTCCGACTACACC. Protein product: CASSLARSDYT. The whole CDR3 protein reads CASSLARSDYTF.

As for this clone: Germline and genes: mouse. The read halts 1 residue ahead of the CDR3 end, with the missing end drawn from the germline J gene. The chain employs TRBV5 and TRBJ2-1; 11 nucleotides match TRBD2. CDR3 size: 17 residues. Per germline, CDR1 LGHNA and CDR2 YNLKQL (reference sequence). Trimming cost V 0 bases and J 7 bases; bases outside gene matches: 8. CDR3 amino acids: CASSQEGTGGAGAEQFF. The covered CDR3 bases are TGTGCCAGCAGCCAAGAGGGGACTGGGGGAGCGGGAGCTGAGCAGTTC.

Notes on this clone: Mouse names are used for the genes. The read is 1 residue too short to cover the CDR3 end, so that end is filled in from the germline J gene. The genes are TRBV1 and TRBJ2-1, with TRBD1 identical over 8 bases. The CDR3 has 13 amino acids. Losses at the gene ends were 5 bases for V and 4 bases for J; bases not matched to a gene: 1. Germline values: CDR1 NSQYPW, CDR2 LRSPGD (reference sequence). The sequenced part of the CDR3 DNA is TGCACCTGCAGTTGGACAGGGTATGCTGAGCAGTTC. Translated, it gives CTCSWTGYAEQF. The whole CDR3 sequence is CTCSWTGYAEQFF.

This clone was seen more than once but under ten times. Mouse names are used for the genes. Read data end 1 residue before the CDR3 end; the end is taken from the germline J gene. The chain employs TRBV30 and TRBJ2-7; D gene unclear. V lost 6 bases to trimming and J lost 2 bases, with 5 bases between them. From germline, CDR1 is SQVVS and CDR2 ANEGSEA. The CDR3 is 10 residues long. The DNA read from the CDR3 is TGTAGTTCCAGGACCTATGAACAGTAC. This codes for CSSRTYEQY. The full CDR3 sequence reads CSSRTYEQYF.

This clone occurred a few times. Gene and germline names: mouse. Partial CDR3 DNA: TGTGCCAGCGGTGACCGACTGGGGGGCTATGAACAGTAC. This gives the protein CASGDRLGGYEQY. The entire CDR3 protein is CASGDRLGGYEQYF. The rearrangement uses TRBV13-2 and TRBJ2-7; 10 bases are a match to TRBD2. The CDR3 end falls 1 residue outside the read, so it is completed with the germline J gene. Germline assignment: CDR1 NNHNN and CDR2 SYGAGS (reference sequence). With V trimmed by 2 bases and J by 3 bases, 2 bases remained unmatched. The CDR3 runs 14 residues.

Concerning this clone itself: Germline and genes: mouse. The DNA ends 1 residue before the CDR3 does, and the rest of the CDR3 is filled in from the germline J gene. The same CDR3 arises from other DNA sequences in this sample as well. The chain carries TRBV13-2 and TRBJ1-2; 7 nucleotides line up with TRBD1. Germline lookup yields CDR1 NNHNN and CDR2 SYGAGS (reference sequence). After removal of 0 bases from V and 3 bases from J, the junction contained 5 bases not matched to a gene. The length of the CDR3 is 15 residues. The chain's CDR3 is CASGDATGEDSDYTF. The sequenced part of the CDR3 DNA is TGTGCCAGCGGTGATGCAACAGGGGAGGACTCCGACTACACC.

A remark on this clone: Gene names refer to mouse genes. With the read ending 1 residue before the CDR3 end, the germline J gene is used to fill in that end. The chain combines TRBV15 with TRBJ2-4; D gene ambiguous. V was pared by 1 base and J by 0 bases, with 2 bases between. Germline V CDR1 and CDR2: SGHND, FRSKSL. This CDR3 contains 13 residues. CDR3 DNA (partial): TGTGCCAGCAGTTTAGATAGTCAAAACACCTTGTAC. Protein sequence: CASSLDSQNTLY. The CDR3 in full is CASSLDSQNTLYF.

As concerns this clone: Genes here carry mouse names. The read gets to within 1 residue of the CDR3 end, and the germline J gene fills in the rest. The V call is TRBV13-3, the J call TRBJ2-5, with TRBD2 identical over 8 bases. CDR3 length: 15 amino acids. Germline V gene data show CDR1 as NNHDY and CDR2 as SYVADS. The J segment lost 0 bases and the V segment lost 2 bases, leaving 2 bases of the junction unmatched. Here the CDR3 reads CASSDWGVNQDTQYF. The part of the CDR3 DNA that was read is TGTGCCAGCAGTGACTGGGGGGTTAACCAAGACACCCAGTAC.

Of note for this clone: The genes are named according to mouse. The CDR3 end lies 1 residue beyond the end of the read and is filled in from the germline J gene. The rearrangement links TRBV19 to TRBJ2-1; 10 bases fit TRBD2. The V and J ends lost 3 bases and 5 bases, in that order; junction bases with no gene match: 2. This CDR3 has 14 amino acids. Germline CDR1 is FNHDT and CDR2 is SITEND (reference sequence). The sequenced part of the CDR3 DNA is TGTGCCAGCAGTACAGACTGGGGGGATGCTGAGCAGTTC. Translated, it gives CASSTDWGDAEQF. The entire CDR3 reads CASSTDWGDAEQFF.

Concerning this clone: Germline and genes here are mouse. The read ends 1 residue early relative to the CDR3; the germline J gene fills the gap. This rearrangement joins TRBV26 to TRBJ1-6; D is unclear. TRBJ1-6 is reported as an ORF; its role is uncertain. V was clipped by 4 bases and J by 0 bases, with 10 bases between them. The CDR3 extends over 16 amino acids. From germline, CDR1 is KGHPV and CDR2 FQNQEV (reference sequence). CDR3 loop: CASSPQLNSYNSPLYF. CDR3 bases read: TGTGCCAGCAGTCCGCAGCTAAATTCCTATAATTCGCCCCTCTAC.

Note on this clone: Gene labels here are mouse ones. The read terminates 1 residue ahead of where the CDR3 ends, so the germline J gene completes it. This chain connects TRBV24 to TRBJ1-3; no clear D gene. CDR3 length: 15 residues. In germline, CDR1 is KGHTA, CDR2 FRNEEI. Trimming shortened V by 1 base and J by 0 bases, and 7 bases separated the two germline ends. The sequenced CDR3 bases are TGTGCCAGCAGTCTGTCTACAGATTCTGGAAATACGCTCTAT. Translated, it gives CASSLSTDSGNTLY. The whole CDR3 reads CASSLSTDSGNTLYF.

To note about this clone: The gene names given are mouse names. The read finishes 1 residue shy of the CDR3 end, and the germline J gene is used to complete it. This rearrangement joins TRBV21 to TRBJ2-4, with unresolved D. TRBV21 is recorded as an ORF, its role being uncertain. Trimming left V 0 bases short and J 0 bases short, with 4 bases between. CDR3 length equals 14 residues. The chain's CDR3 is CASSQSDSQNTLYF. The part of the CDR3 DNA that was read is TGTGCTAGCAGTCAATCGGATAGTCAAAACACCTTGTAC.

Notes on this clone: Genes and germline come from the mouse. The CDR3 spells CASSPQGGAEQFF. Incomplete CDR3 DNA: TGTGCCAGCAGTCCGCAGGGTGGCGCTGAGCAGTTC. The V gene is TRBV15, the J gene TRBJ2-1; D possibly corresponds to TRBD1 (5 bases). The CDR3 extends 1 residue past the end of the read, so its final part is completed from the germline J gene. CDR3 length equals 13 residues. Germline lookup yields CDR1 SGHND and CDR2 FRSKSL. V gave up 5 bases and J gave up 7 bases, with 12 bases separating them.

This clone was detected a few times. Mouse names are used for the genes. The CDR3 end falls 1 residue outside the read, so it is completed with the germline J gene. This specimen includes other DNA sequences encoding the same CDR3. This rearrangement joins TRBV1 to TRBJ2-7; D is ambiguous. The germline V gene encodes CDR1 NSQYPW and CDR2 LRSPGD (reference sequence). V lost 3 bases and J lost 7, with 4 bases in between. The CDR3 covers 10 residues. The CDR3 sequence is CTCSAGEQYF. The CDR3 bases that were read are TGCACCTGCAGTGCGGGCGAACAGTAC. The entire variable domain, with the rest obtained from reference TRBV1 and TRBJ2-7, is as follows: VTLLEQNPRWRLVPRGQAVNLRCILKNSQYPWMSWYQQDLQKQLQWLFTLRSPGDKEVKSLPGADYLATRVTDTELRLQVANMSQGRTLYCTCSAGEQYFGPGTRLTVL.

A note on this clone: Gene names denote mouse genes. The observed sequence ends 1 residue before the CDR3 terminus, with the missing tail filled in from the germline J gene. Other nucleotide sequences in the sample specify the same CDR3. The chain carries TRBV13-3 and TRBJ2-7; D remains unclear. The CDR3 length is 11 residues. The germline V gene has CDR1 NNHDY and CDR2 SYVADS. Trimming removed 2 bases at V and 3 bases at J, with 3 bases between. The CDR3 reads CASSDNYEQYF. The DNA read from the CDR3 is TGTGCCAGCAGTGACAACTATGAACAGTAC.

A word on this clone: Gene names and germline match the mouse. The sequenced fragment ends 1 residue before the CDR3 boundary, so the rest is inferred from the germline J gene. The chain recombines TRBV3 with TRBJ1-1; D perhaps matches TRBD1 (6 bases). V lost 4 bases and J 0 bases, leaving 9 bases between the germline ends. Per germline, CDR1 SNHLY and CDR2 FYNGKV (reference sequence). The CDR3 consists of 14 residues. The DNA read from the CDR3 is TGTGCCAGCAGCTACAGGGTATCAAACACAGAAGTCTTC. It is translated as CASSYRVSNTEVF. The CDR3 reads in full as CASSYRVSNTEVFF.

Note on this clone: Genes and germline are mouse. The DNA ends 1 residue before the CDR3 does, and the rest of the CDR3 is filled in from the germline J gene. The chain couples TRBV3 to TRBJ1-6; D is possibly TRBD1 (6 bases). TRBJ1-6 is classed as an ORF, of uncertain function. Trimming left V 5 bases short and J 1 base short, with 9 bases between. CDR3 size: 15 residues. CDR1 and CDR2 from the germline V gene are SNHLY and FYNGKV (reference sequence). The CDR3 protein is CASSQDRSYNSPLYF. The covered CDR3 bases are TGTGCCAGCAGCCAGGACAGATCCTATAATTCGCCCCTCTAC.

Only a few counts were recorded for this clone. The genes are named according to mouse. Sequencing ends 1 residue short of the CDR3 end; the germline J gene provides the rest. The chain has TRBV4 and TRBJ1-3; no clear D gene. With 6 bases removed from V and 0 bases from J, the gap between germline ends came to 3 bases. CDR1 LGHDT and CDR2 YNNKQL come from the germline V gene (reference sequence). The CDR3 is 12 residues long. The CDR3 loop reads CASSLSGNTLYF. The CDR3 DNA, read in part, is TGTGCCAGCAGTCTTTCTGGAAATACGCTCTAT.

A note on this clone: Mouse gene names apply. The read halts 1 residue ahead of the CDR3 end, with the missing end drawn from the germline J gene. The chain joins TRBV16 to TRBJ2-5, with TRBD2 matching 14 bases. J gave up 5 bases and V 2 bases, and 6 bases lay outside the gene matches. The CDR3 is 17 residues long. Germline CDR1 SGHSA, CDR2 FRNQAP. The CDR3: CASSLSGTGGARDTQYF. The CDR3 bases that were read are TGTGCAAGCAGCTTAAGCGGGACTGGGGGGGCGCGAGACACCCAGTAC.

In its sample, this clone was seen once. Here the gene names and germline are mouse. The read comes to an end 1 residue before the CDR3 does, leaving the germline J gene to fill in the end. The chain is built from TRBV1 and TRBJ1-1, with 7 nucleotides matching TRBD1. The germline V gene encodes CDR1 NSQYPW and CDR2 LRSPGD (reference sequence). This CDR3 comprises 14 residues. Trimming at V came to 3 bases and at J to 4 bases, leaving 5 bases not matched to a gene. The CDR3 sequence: CTCSAHRGGTEVFF. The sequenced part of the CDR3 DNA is TGCACCTGCAGTGCTCACAGGGGAGGCACAGAAGTCTTC.

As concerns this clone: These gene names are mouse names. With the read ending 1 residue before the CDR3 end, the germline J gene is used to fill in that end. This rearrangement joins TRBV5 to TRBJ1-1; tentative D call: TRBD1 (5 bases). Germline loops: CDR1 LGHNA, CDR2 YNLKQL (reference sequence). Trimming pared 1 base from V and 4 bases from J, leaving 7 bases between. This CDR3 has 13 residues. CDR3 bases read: TGTGCCAGCAGCCAAGGAGGGGTCACAGAAGTCTTC. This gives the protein CASSQGGVTEVF. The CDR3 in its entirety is CASSQGGVTEVFF.